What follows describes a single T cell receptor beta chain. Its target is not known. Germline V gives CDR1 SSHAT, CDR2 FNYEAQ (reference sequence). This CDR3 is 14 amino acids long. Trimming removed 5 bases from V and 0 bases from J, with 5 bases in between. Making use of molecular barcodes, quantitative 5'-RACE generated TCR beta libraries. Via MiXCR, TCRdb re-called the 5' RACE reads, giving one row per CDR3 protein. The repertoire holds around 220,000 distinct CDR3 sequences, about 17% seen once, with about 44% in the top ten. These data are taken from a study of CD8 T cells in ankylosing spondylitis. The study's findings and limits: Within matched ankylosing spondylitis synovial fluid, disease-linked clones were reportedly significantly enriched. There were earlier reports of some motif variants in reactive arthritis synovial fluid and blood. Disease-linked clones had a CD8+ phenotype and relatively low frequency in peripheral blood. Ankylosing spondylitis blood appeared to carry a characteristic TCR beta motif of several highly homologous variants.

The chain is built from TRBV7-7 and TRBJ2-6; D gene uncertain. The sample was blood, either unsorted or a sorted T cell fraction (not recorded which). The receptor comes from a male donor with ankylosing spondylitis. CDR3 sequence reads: CASSANSGANVLTF. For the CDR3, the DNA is TGTGCCAGCAGCGCGAACTCTGGGGCCAACGTCCTGACTTTC.